This paragraph covers one T cell receptor beta chain sequence. The CDR3 has 15 residues. Germline V lookup: CDR1 MNHEY, CDR2 SVGEGT. V was pared by 4 bases and J by 6 bases, with 7 bases of the junction left unmatched. This sample stems from a study of CD8 T cells in Susac syndrome. Random hexamers primed reverse transcription of about 0.45 to 1 ug RNA. It was immunoSEQ multiplex PCR that amplified TCR beta CDR3 across 54 Vbeta and 13 Jbeta. TCRdb reprocessed the immunoSEQ multiplex PCR reads with MiXCR, giving one entry per CDR3 protein. This sample carries about 150,000 distinct CDR3 sequences, approximately 94% of them seen once, and the ten largest clones take about 0.12%.

Sequencing was carried out using CD4+ T cells from PBMCs. The V call is TRBV6-2 or TRBV6-3, the J call TRBJ2-1, with 9 bases fitting TRBD1. This clonotype originated in a human donor with Susac syndrome. CDR3 residues: CASSSPGQGGNEQFF. As DNA, the CDR3 is TGTGCCAGCAGTTCCCCGGGACAGGGAGGCAATGAGCAGTTCTTC.